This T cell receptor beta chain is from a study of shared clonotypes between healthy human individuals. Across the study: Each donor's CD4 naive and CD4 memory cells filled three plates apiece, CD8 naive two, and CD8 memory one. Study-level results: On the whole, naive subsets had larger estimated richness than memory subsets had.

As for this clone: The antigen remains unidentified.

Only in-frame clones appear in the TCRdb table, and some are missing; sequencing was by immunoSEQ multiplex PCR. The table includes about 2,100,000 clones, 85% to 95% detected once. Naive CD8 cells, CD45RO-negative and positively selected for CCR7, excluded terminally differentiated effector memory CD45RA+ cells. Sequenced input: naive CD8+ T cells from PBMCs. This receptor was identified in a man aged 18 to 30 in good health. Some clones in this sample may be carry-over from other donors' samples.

The CDR3 reads CASSPLGGYNYEQYF. The CDR3 coding sequence is TGTGCCAGCAGCCCCCTGGGCGGGTACAACTACGAGCAGTACTTC. The V and J genes are TRBV9 and TRBJ2-7, with D perhaps TRBD2 (5 bases). Trimming stripped 4 bases from V and 3 bases from J, with 17 bases between. This CDR3 has 15 amino acids. Germline lookup yields CDR1 SGDLS and CDR2 YYNGEE.